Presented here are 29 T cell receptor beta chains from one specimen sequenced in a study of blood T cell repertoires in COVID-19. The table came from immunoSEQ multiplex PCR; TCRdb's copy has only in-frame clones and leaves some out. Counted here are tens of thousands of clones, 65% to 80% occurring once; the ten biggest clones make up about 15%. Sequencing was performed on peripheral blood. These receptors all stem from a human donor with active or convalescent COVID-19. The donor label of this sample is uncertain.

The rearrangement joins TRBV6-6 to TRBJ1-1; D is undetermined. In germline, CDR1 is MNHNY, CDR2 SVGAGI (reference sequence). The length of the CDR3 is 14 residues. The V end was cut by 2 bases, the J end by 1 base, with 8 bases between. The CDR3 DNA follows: TGTGCCAGCAGTTACCCCACAGAGAACACTGAAGCTTTCTTT. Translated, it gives CASSYPTENTEAFF.

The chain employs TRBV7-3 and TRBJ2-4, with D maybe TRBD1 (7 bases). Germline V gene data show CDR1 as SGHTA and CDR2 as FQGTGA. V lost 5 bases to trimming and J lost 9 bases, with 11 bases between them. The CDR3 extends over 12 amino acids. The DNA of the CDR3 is TGTGCCAGCAGCCCCCAGGGGGGCATTCAGTACTTC. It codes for CASSPQGGIQYF.

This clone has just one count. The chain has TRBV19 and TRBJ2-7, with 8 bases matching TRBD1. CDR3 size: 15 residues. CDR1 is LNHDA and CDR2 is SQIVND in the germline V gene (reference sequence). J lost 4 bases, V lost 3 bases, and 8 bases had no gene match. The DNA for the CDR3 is TGTGCCAGTAGTATTCAGGGGGCAGAAGTTTACGAGCAGTACTTC. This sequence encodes CASSIQGAEVYEQYF. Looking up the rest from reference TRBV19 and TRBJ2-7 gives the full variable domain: DGGITQSPKYLFRKEGQNVTLSCEQNLNHDAMYWYRQDPGQGLRLIYYSQIVNDFQKGDIAEGYSVSREKKESFPLTVTSAQKNPTAFYLCASSIQGAEVYEQYFGPGTRLTVT.

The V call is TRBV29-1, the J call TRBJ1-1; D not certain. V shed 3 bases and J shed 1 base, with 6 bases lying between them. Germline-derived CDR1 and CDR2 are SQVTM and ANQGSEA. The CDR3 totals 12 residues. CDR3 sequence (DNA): TGCAGCGTTGATGGCCAGAACACTGAAGCTTTCTTT. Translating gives CSVDGQNTEAFF.

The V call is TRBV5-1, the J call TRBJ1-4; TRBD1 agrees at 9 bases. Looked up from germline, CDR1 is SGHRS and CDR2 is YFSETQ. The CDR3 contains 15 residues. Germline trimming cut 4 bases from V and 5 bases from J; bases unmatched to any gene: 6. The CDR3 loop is CASSTRGQGNEKLFF. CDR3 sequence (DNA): TGCGCCAGCAGCACCCGCGGACAGGGGAATGAAAAACTGTTTTTT.

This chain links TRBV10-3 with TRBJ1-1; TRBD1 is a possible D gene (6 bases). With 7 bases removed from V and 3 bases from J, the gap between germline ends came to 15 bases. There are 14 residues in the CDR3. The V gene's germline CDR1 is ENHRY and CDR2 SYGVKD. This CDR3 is CAIMPREGDTEAFF. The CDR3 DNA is TGTGCCATCATGCCCCGAGAGGGGGACACTGAAGCTTTCTTT.

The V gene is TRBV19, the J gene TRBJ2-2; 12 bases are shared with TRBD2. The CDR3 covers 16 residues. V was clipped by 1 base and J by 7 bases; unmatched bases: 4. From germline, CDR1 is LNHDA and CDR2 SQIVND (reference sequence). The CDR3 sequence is CASSIGLAGVNGELFF. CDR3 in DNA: TGTGCCAGTAGTATAGGACTAGCGGGAGTGAACGGGGAGCTGTTTTTT.

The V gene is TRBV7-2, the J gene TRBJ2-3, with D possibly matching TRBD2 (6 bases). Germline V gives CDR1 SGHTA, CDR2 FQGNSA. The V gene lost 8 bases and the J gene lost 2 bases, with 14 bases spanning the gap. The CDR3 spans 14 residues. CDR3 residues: CASALAGLTDTQYF. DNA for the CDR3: TGTGCCAGCGCCTTGGCGGGACTCACAGATACGCAGTATTTT.

The CDR3 region has the DNA TGTGCTAGTGGTTTGGTACAGGGGGGGAGAACAGATACGCAGTATTTT. Protein product: CASGLVQGGRTDTQYF. The chain links TRBV12-5 to TRBJ2-3; a weak D match, TRBD1 (8 bases). Looked up from germline, CDR1 is LGHNT and CDR2 is FRNRAP. This CDR3 region has 16 residues. V was cut by 0 bases and J by 3 bases, with 13 bases left in between. The full variable domain, in which reference TRBV12-5 and TRBJ2-3 provide the parts outside the CDR3, is DARVTQTPRHKVTEMGQEVTMRCQPILGHNTVFWYRQTMMQGLELLAYFRNRAPLDDSGMPKDRFSAEMPDATLATLKIQPSEPRDSAVYFCASGLVQGGRTDTQYFGPGTRLTVL.

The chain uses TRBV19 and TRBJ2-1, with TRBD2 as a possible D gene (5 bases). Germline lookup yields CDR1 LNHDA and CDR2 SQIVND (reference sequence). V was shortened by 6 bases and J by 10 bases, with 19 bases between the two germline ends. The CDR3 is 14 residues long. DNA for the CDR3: TGTGCCAGTAGCCTTGGACTGGGCCTACGGGAGCAGTTCTTC. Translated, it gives CASSLGLGLREQFF.

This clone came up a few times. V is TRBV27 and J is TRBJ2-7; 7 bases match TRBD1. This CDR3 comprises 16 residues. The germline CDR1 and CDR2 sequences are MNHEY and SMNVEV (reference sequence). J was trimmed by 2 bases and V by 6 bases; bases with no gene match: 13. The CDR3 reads CASRPEQGFLTYEQYF. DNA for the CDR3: TGTGCCAGCAGACCTGAACAGGGGTTCCTAACCTACGAGCAGTACTTC.

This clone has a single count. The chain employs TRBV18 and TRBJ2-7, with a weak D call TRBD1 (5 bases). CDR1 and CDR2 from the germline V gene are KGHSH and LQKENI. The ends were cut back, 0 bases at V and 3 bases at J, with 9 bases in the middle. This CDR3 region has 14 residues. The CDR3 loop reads CASSPPGPIYEQYF. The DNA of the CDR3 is TGTGCCAGCTCACCACCGGGGCCGATCTACGAGCAGTACTTC.

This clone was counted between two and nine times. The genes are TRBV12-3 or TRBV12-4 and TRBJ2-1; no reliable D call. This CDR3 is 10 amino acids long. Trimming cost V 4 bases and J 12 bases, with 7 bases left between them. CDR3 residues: CASSYSGQFF. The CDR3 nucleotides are TGTGCCAGCAGTTATAGTGGGCAGTTCTTC.

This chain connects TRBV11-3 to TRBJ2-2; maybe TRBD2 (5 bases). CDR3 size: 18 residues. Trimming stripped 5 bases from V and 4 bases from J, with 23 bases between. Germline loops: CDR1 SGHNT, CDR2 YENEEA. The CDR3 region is CASSPYHPRRTLTGELFF. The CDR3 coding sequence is TGTGCCAGCAGCCCATATCACCCCCGTCGGACTCTCACCGGGGAGCTGTTTTTT.

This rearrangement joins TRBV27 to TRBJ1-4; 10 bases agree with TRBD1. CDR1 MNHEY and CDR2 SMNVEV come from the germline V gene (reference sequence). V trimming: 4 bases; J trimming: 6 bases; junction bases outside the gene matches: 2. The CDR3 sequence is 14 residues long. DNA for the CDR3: TGTGCCAGCAGTTGGGGACAGGGGCATGAAAAACTGTTTTTT. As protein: CASSWGQGHEKLFF.

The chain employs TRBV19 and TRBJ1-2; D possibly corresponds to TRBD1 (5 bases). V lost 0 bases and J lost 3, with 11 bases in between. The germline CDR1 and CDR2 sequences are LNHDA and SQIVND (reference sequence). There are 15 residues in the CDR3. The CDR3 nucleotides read TGTGCCAGTAGTATAGAAGTCAGGGCTGACTATGGCTACACCTTC. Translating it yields CASSIEVRADYGYTF. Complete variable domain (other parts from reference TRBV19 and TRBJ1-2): DGGITQSPKYLFRKEGQNVTLSCEQNLNHDAMYWYRQDPGQGLRLIYYSQIVNDFQKGDIAEGYSVSREKKESFPLTVTSAQKNPTAFYLCASSIEVRADYGYTFGSGTRLTVV.

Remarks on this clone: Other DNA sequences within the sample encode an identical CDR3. The CDR3 region has the DNA TGTGCCAGCAGCTTATCCGGCGGGGAGCTGTTTTTT. Its translation: CASSLSGGELFF. The V gene is TRBV13, the J gene TRBJ2-2; D gene unclear. In germline, CDR1 is PRHDT, CDR2 FYEKMQ (reference sequence). The CDR3 runs to 12 residues. The V end was cut by 2 bases, the J end by 7 bases, with 5 bases between.

The CDR3 region is CASIREISYEQYF. The CDR3 nucleotides are TGCGCCTCTATAAGGGAGATCTCCTACGAGCAGTACTTC. The V gene is TRBV5-1, the J gene TRBJ2-7, with D perhaps TRBD2 (5 bases). Germline V gene sequence: CDR1 SGHRS, CDR2 YFSETQ. The CDR3 is 13 amino acids. Deletions cut 10 bases from V and 0 bases from J, with 14 bases between.

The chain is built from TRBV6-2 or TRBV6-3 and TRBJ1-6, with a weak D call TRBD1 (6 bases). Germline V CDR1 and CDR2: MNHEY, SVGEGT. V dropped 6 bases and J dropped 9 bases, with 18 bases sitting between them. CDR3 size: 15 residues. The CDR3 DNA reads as TGTGCCAGCAGACCTAGACAGGATTTGCCTTCACCCCTCCACTTT. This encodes CASRPRQDLPSPLHF.

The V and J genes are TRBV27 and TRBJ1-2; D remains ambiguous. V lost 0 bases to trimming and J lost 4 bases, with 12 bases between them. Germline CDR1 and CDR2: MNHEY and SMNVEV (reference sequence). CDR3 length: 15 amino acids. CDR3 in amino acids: CASSLSPPTVYGYTF. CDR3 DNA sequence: TGTGCCAGCAGTTTATCCCCGCCCACAGTCTATGGCTACACCTTC.

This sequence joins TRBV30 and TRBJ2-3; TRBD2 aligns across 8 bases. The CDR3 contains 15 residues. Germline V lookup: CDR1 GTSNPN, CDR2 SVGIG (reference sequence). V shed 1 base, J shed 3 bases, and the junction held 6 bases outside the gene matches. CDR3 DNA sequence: TGTGCCTGGAGTGGCGGACTAGCAGGGACAGATACGCAGTATTTT. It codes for CAWSGGLAGTDTQYF.

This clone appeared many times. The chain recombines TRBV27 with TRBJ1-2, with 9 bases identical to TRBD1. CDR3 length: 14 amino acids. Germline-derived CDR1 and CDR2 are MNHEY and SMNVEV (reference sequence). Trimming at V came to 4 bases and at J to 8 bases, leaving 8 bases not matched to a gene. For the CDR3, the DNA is TGTGCCAGCAGTTCCCCTGGGACAGGGAGAGGCTACACCTTC. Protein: CASSSPGTGRGYTF.

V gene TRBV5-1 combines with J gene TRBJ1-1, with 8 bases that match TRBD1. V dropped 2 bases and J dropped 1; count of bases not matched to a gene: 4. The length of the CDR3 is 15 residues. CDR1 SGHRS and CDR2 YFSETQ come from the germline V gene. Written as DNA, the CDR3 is TGCGCCAGCAGCTTAGGGACAGGCGGGAACACTGAAGCTTTCTTT. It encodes CASSLGTGGNTEAFF.

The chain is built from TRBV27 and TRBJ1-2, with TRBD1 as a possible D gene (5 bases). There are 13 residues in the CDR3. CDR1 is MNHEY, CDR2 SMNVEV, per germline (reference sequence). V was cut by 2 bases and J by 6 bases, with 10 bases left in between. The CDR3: CASSLIGTDGYTF. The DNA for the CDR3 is TGTGCCAGCAGTTTAATAGGGACTGATGGCTACACCTTC.

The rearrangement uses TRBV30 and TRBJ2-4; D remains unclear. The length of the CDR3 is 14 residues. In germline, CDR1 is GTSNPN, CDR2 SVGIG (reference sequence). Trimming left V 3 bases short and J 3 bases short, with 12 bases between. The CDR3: CAWRRGVNKNIQYF. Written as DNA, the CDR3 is TGTGCCTGGAGGCGAGGAGTTAACAAAAACATTCAGTACTTC.

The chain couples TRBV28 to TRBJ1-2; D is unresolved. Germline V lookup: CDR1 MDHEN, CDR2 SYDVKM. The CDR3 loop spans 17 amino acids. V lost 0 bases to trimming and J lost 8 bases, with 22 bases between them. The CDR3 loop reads CASSLWGDYSGLKGYTF. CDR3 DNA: TGTGCCAGCAGTTTATGGGGAGACTATTCCGGGCTAAAAGGCTACACCTTC.

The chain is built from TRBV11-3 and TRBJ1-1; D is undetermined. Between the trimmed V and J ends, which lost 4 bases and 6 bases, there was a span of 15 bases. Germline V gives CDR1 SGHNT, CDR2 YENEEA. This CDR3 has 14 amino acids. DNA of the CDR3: TGTGCCAGCAGCTACCGAAACAGTGAATCTGAAGCTTTCTTT. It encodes CASSYRNSESEAFF. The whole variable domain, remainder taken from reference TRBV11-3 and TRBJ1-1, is EAGVVQSPRYKIIEKKQPVAFWCNPISGHNTLYWYLQNLGQGPELLIRYENEEAVDDSQLPKDRFSAERLKGVDSTLKIQPAELGDSAVYLCASSYRNSESEAFFGQGTRLTVV.

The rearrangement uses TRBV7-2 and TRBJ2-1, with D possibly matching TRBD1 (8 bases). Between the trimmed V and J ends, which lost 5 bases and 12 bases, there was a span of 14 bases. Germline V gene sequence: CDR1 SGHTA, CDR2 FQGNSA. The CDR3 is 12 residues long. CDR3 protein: CASSAYRGGQFF. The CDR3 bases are TGTGCCAGCAGCGCCTACAGGGGGGGGCAGTTCTTC.

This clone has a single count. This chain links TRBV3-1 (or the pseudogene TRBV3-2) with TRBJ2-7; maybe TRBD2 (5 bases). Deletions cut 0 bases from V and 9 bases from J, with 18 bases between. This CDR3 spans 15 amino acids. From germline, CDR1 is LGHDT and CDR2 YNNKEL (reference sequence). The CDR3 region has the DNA TGTGCCAGCAGCCAAGAACTGTCTAGCCGAATAGTGCAGTACTTC. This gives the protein CASSQELSSRIVQYF.